The subject of this entry is one TCR beta chain. This record belongs to a study of T cells in pancreatic ductal adenocarcinoma. The protocol was immunoSEQ multiplex PCR, while the TCRdb copy is restricted to in-frame clones and leaves out a portion. The table lists about 5,000 clones, 68% of them singletons. Deletions cut 3 bases from V and 1 base from J, with 13 bases between. The CDR3 is 16 amino acids. Looked up from germline, CDR1 is LNHDA and CDR2 is SQIVND (reference sequence). Selected pancreatic ductal adenocarcinoma patients had undergone surgery without neoadjuvant therapy. This TCR was recovered from a human donor with pancreatic ductal adenocarcinoma. This chain links TRBV19 with TRBJ1-3; D is perhaps TRBD1 (6 bases). Input material: pancreatic tumor tissue. Written as DNA, the CDR3 is TGTGCCAGTAGTATTAGTCAAGGGGGTTCTGGAAACACCATATATTTT. Its translation: CASSISQGGSGNTIYF.